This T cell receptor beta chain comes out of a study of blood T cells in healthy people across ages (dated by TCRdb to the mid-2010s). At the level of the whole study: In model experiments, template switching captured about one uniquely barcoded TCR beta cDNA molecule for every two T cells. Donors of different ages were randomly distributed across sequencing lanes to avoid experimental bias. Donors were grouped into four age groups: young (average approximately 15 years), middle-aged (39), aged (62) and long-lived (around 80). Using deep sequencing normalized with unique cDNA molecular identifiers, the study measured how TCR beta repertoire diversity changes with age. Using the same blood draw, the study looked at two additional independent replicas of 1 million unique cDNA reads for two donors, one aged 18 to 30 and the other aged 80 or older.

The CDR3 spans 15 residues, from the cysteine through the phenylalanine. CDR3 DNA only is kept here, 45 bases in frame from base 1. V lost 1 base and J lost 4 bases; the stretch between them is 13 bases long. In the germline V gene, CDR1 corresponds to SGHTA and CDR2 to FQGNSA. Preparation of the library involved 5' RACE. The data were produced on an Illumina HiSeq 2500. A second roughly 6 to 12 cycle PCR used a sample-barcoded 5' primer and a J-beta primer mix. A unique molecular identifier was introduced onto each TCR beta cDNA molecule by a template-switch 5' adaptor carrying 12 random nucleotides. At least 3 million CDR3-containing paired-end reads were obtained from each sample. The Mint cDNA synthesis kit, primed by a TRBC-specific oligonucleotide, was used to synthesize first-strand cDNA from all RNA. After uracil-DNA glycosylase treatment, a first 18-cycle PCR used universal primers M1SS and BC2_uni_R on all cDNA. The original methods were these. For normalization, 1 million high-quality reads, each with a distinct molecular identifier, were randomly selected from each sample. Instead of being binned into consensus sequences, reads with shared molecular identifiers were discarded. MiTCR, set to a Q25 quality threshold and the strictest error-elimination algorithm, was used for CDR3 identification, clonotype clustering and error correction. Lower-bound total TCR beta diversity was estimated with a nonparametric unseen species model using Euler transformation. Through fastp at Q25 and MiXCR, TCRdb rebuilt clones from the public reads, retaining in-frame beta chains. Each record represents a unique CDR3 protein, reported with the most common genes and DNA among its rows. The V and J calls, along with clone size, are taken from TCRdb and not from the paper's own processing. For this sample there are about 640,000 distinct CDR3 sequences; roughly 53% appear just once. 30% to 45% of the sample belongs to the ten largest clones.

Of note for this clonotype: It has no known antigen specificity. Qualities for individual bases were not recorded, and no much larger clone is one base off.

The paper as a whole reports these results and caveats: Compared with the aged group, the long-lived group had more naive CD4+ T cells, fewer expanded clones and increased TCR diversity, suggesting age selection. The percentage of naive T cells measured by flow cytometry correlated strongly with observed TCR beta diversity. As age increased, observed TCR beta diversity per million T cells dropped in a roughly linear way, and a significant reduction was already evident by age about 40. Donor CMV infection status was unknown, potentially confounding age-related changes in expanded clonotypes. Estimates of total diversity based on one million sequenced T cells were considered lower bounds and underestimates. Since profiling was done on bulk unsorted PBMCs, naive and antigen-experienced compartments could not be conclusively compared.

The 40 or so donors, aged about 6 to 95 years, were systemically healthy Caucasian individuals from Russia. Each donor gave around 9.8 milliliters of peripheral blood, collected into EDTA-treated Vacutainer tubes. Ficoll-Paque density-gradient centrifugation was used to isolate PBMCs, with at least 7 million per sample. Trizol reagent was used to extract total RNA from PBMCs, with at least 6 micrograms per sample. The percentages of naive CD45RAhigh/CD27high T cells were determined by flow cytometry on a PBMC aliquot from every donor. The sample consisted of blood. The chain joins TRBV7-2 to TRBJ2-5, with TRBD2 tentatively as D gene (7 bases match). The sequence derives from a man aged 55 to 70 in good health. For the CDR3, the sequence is CASSLVGRGGETQYF. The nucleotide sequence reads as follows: TGTGCCAGCAGCTTAGTGGGGAGGGGGGGAGAGACCCAGTACTTC.